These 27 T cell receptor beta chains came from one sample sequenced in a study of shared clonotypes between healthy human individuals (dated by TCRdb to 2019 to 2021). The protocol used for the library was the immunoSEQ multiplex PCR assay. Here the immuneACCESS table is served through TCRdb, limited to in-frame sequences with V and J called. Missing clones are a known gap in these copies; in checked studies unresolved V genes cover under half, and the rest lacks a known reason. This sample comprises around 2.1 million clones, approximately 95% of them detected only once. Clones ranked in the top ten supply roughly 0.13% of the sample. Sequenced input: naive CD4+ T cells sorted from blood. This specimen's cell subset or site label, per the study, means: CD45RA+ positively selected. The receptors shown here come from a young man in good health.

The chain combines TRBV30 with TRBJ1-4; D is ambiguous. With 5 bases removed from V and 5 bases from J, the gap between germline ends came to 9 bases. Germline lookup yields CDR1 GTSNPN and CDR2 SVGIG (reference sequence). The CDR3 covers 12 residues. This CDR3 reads CAWDRPNEKLFF. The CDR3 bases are TGTGCCTGGGACCGACCAAATGAAAAACTGTTTTTT.

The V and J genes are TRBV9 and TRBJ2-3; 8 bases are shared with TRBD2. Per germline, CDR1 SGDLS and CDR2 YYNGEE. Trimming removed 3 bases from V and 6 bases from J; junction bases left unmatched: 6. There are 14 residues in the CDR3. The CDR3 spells CASSAGTRGDTQYF. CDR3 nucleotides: TGTGCCAGCAGCGCCGGGACTAGAGGGGATACGCAGTATTTT.

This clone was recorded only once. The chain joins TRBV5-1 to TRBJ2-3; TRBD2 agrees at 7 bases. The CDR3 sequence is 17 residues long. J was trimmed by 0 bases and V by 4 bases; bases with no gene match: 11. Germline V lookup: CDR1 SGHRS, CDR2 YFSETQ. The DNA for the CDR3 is TGCGCCAGCAGCGCGGGGACTACAACGTCTAGCACAGATACGCAGTATTTT. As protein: CASSAGTTTSSTDTQYF.

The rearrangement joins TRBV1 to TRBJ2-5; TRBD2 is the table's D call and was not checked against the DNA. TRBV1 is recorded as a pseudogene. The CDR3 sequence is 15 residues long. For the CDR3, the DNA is TGCACCAGCAGTAGGGGATGTGGGGGGCAAGAGACCCAGTACTTC. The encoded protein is CTSSRGCGGQETQYF.

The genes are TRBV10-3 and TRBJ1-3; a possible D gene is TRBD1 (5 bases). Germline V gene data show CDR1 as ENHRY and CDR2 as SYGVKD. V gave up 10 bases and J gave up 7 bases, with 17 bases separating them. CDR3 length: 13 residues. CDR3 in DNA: TGTGCCACCCAGGGTTTTGATGGCAACACCATATATTTT. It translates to CATQGFDGNTIYF.

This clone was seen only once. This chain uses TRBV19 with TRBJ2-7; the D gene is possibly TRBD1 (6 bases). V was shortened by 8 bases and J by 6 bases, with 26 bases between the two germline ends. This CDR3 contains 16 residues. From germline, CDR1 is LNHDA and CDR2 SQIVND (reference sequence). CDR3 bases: TGTGCCAGTTCTCAAACACCTGACAGGCTAAGGTCCGAGCAGTACTTC. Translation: CASSQTPDRLRSEQYF.

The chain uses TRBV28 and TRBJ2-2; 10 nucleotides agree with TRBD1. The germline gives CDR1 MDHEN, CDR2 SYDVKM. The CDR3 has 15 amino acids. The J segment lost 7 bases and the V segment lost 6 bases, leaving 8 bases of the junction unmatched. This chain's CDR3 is CASSKRQGAGGELFF. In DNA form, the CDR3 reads TGTGCCAGCAGCAAAAGACAGGGGGCCGGCGGGGAGCTGTTTTTT.

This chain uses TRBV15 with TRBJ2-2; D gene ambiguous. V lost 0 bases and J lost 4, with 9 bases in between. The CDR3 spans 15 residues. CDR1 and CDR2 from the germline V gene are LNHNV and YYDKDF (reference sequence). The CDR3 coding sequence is TGTGCCACCAGCAGAGATTATATGACCACCGGGGAGCTGTTTTTT. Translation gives CATSRDYMTTGELFF. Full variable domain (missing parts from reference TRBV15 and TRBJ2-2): DAMVIQNPRYQVTQFGKPVTLSCSQTLNHNVMYWYQQKSSQAPKLLFHYYDKDFNNEADTPDNFQSRRPNTSFCFLDIRSPGLGDTAMYLCATSRDYMTTGELFFGEGSRLTVL.

The CDR3 bases are TGTGCCAGCAGCTACGCAGGGGGCGAGCAGTACTTC. Its protein product is CASSYAGGEQYF. The chain combines TRBV11-3 with TRBJ2-7; 7 bases line up with TRBD1. Germline V gene sequence: CDR1 SGHNT, CDR2 YENEEA. The CDR3 loop spans 12 amino acids. The ends lost 4 bases at V and 6 bases at J; junction bases unmatched: 3. Complete variable domain (other parts from reference TRBV11-3 and TRBJ2-7): EAGVVQSPRYKIIEKKQPVAFWCNPISGHNTLYWYLQNLGQGPELLIRYENEEAVDDSQLPKDRFSAERLKGVDSTLKIQPAELGDSAVYLCASSYAGGEQYFGPGTRLTVT.

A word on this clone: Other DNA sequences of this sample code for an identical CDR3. CDR3 protein: CASSLAWGSTDTQYF. CDR3 coding DNA: TGCGCCAGCAGCTTGGCCTGGGGCTCCACAGATACGCAGTATTTT. This chain links TRBV5-1 with TRBJ2-3, with D tentatively TRBD1 (5 bases). Germline-derived CDR1 and CDR2 are SGHRS and YFSETQ. V dropped 0 bases and J dropped 2 bases, with 10 bases sitting between them. The CDR3 runs 15 residues.

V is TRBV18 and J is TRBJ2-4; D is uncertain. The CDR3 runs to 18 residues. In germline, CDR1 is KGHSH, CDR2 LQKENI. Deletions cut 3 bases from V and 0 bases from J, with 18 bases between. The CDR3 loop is CASSPFSTYALAKNIQYF. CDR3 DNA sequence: TGTGCCAGCTCACCCTTCTCGACGTACGCGCTAGCCAAAAACATTCAGTACTTC.

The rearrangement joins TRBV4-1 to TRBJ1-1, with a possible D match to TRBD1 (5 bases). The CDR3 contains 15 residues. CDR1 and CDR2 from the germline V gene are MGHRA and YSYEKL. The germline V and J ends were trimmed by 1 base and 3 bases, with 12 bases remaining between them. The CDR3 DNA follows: TGCGCCAGCAGCCAAGGGACGGTGGGGGACACTGAAGCTTTCTTT. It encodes CASSQGTVGDTEAFF.

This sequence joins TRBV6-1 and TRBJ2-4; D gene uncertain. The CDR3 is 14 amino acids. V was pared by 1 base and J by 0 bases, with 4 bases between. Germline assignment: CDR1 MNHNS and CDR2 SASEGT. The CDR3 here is CASSEGTAKNIQYF. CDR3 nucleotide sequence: TGTGCCAGCAGTGAAGGCACAGCCAAAAACATTCAGTACTTC.

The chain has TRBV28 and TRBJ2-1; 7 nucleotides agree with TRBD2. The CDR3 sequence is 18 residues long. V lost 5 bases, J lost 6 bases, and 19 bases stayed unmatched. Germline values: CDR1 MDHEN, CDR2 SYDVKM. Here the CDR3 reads CASSGPRPGGWRSNEQFF. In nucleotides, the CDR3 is TGTGCCAGCAGTGGCCCCCGCCCGGGAGGATGGAGGTCCAATGAGCAGTTCTTC. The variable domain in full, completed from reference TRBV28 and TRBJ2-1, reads DVKVTQSSRYLVKRTGEKVFLECVQDMDHENMFWYRQDPGLGLRLIYFSYDVKMKEKGDIPEGYSVSREKKERFSLILESASTNQTSMYLCASSGPRPGGWRSNEQFFGPGTRLTVL.

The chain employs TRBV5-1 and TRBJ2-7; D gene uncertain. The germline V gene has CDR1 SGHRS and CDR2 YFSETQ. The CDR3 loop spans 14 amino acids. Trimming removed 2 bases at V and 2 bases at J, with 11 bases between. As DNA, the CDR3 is TGCGCCAGCAGCTTAACGGCCGGAACCTACGAGCAGTACTTC. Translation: CASSLTAGTYEQYF. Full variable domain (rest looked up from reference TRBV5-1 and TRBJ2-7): KAGVTQTPRYLIKTRGQQVTLSCSPISGHRSVSWYQQTPGQGLQFLFEYFSETQRNKGNFPGRFSGRQFSNSRSEMNVSTLELGDSALYLCASSLTAGTYEQYFGPGTRLTVT.

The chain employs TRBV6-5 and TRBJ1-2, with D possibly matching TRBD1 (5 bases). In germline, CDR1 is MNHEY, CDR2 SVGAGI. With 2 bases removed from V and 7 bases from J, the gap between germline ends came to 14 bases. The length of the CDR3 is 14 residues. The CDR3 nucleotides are TGTGCCAGCAGTTACCGGTCGGGGGTTGCTGGCTACACCTTC. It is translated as CASSYRSGVAGYTF.

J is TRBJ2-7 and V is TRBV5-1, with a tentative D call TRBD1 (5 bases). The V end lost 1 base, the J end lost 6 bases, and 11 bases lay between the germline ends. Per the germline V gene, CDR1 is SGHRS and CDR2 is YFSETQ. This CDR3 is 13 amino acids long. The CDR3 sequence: CASSLFAGFEQYF. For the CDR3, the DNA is TGCGCCAGCAGCTTGTTTGCAGGGTTCGAGCAGTACTTC.

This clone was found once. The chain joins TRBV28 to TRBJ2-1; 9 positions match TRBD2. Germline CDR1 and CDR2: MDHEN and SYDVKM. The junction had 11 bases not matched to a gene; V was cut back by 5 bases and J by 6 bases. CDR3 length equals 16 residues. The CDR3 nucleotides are TGTGCCAGCAGTACCAGGTTTAGCGGGAGTCCCAATGAGCAGTTCTTC. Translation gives CASSTRFSGSPNEQFF.

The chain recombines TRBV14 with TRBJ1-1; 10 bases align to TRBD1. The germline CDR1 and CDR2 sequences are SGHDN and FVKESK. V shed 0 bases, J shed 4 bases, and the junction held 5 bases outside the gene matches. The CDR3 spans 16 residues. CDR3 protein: CASSQETGGWGTEAFF. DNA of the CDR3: TGTGCCAGCAGCCAAGAGACAGGGGGCTGGGGCACTGAAGCTTTCTTT.

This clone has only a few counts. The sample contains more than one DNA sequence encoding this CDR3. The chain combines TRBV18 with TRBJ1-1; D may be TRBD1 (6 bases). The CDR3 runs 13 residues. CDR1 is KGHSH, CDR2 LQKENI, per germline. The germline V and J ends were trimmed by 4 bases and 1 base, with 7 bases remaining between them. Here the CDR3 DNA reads TGTGCCAGCTCACGACAGGAGAACACTGAAGCTTTCTTT. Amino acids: CASSRQENTEAFF.

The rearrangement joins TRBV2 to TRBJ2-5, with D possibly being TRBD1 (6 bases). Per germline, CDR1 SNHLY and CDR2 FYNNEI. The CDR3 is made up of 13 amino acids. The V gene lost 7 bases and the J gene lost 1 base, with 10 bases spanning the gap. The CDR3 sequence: CASTQGIQETQYF. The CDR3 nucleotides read TGTGCCAGCACTCAGGGGATCCAAGAGACCCAGTACTTC.

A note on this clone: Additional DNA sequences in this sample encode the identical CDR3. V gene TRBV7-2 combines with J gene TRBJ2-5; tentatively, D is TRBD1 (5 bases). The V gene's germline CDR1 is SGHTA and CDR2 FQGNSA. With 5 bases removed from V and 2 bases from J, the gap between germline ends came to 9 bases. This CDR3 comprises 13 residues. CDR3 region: CASSLRGQETQYF. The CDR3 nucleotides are TGTGCCAGCAGCCTTAGGGGACAAGAGACCCAGTACTTC.

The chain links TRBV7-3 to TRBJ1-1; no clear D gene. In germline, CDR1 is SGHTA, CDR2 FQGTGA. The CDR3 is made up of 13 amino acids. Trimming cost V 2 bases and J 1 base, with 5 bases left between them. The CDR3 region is CASSLSWNTEAFF. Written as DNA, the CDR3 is TGTGCCAGCAGCTTATCTTGGAACACTGAAGCTTTCTTT.

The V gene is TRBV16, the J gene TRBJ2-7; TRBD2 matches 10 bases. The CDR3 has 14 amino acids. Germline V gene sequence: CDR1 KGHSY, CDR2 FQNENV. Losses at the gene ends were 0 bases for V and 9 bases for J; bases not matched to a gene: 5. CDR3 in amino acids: CASSQSSGRRGQYF. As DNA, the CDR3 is TGTGCCAGCAGCCAATCTAGCGGGAGGAGGGGGCAGTACTTC. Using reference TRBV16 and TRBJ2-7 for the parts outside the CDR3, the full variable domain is GEEVAQTPKHLVRGEGQKAKLYCAPIKGHSYVFWYQQVLKNEFKFLISFQNENVFDETGMPKERFSAKCLPNSPCSLEIQATKLEDSAVYFCASSQSSGRRGQYFGPGTRLTVT.

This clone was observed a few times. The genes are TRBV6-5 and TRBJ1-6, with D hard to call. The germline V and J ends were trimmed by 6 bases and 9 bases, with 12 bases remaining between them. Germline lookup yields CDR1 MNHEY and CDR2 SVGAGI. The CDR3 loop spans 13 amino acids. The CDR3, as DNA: TGTGCCAGCAGGCGGGCCCCGGGTTCACCCCTCCACTTT. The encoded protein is CASRRAPGSPLHF.

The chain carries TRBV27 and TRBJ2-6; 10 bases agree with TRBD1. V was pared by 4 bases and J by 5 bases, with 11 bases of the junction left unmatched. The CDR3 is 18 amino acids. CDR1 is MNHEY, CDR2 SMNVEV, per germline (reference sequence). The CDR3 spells CASSYKGQGNKWANVLTF. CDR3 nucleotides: TGTGCCAGCAGTTACAAGGGACAGGGGAACAAGTGGGCCAACGTCCTGACTTTC.

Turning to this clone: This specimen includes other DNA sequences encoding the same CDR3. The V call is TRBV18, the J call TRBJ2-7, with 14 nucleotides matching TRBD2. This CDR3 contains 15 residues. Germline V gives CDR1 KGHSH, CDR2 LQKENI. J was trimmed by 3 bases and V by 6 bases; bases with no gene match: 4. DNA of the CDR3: TGTGCCAGCTCCCCCGGGACTAGCGGGAGCTACGAGCAGTACTTC. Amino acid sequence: CASSPGTSGSYEQYF. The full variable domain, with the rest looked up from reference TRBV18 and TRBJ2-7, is NAGVMQNPRHLVRRRGQEARLRCSPMKGHSHVYWYRQLPEEGLKFMVYLQKENIIDESGMPKERFSAEFPKEGPSILRIQQVVRGDSAAYFCASSPGTSGSYEQYFGPGTRLTVT.